Sequencing of this T cell receptor (beta chain) was carried out in a study of T-cell memory formation after mild COVID-19. Background on the study: Clusters were largely donor specific. Study-wide results and caveats: Among clones contracting day 15 to 85, CD4/CD8 was balanced, whereas later expanders leaned CD4+. Most CD4+ clones that shrank were in CM and EM, while CD8+ ones turned up in EMRA.

This clonotype was recorded only once. Its antigen is unidentified. The CDR3 runs to 13 residues. V was clipped by 3 bases and J by 7 bases, with 7 bases between them. After 5'RACE with constant-segment primers, TCR alpha and TCR beta cDNA libraries carrying sample barcodes and UMIs were obtained. TCRdb called the 5' RACE reads again in MiXCR, with one record for every CDR3 protein. The sample has around 370,000 distinct CDR3 sequences, roughly 21% seen once. The receptor comes from an adult woman who had mild COVID-19 (a few samples of this study predate the infection). Cell type and time point are not known. Sequencing was carried out using PBMCs or a T cell subset sorted from them (not recorded which). The chain joins TRBV12-3 or TRBV12-4 to TRBJ1-6; D is possibly TRBD1 (6 bases). The CDR3 DNA follows: TGTGCCAGCAGTTTCAGGGGAAATTCACCCCTCCACTTT. This gives the protein CASSFRGNSPLHF.